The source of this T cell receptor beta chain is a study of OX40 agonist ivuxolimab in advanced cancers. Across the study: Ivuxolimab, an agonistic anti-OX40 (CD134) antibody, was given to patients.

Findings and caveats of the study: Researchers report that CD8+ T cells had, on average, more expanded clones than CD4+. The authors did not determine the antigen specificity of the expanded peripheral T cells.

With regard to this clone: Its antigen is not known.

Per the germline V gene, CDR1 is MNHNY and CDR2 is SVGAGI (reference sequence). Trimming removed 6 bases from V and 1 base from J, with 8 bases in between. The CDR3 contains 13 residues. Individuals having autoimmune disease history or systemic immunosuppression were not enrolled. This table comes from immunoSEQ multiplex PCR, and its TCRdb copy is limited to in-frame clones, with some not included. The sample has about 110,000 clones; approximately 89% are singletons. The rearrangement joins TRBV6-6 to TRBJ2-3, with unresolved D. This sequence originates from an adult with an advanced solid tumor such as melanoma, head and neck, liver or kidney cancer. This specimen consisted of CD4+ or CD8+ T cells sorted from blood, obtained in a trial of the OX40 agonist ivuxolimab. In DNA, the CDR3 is TGTGCCAGCAGCAGCCCAGGCACAGATACGCAGTATTTT. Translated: CASSSPGTDTQYF.